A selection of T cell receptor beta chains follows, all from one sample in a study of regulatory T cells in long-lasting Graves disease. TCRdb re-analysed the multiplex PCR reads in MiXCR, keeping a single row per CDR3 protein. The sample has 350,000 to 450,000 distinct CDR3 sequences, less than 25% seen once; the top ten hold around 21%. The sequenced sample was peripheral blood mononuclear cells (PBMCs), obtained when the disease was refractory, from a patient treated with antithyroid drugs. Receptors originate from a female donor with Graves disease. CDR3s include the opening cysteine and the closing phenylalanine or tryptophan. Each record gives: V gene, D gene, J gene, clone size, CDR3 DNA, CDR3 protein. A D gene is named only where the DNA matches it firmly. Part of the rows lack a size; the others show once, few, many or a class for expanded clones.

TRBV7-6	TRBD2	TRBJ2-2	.	TGTGCCAGCAGCCTCGGGACTAGCGGGACCCACACCGGGGAGCTGTTTTTT	CASSLGTSGTHTGELFF
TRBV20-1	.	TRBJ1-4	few	TGCAGTGCTAGGCCCCCCGGGGGGAGGGAAAAACTGTTTTTT	CSARPPGGREKLFF
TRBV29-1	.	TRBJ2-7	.	TGCAGCGCCCTTTTTAGGGATGAATACGAGCAGTACTTC	CSALFRDEYEQYF
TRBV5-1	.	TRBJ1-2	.	TGCGCCAGCAGCCCTGGACAGAAGGGCTACACCTTC	CASSPGQKGYTF
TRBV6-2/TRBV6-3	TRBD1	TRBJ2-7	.	TGTGCCAGCAGCCCCCTCGGGACAGGTGGCGAGCAGTACTTC	CASSPLGTGGEQYF
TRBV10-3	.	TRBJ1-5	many	TGTGCCATCGGCGGACACGATAGCAATCAGCCCCAGCATTTT	CAIGGHDSNQPQHF
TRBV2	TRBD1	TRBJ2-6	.	TGTGCCAGCAGTTCACAGGGGCTCCCTGGGGGGGCCAACGTCCTGACTTTC	CASSSQGLPGGANVLTF
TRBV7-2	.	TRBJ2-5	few	TGCGCCAGCAGCCAAGGGTACGGCAGTGTGGGAGAGACCCAGTACTTC	CASSQGYGSVGETQYF
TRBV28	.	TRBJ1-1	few	TGTGCCAGCAGTCCCCACAGCAGAATGAACACTGAAGCTTTCTTT	CASSPHSRMNTEAFF
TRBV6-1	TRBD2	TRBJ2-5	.	TGTGCCAGCTCAAGGAGCGGGAGCACCAAAGAGACCCAGTACTTC	CASSRSGSTKETQYF
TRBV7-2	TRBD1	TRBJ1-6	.	TGTGCCAGCAGCCCCCGGGACAGGGTAGACTCACCCCTCCACTTT	CASSPRDRVDSPLHF
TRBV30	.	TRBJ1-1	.	TGTGCCTGGAGTGTAAGAACGAACACTGAAGCTTTCTTT	CAWSVRTNTEAFF
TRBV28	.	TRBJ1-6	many	TGTGCCAGCAGGCCCGACAGCAGCTCCTATAATTCACCCCTCCACTTT	CASRPDSSSYNSPLHF
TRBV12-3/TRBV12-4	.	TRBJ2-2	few	TGTGCCAGCAGTGGCGGGACAGCAGCCGGGGAGCTGTTTTTT	CASSGGTAAGELFF
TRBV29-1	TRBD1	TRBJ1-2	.	TGCAGCGTTGACGACAACCCCAGGGGGCCGGATGGCTACACCTTC	CSVDDNPRGPDGYTF
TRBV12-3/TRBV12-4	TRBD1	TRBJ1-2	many	TGTGCCAGCAGTTACGGGACAGGGGGCCATGGCTACACCTTC	CASSYGTGGHGYTF
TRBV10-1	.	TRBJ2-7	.	TGCGCCAGCACTGGGGAGCACTGGTCTTTGGAGCAGTACTTC	CASTGEHWSLEQYF
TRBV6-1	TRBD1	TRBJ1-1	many	TGTGCCAGCAGGGAGAGGGACAGACGTGAAGCTTTCTTT	CASRERDRREAFF
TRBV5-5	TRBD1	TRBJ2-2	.	TGTGCCAGCAGTCAGGGACAGGGAGACACCGGGGAGCTGTTTTTT	CASSQGQGDTGELFF
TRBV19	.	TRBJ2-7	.	TGTGCCAGCTCGTTGGCAGACCTCTCCTACGAGCAGTACTTC	CASSLADLSYEQYF
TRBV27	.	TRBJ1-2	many	TGTGCCAGCAGTTTATCGATCGGGGGGCATGGCTACACCTTC	CASSLSIGGHGYTF
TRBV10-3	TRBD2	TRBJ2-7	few	TGTGCCATCTCCCGCGGGACTAGCGGGAGGGCCATCTACGAGCAGTACTTC	CAISRGTSGRAIYEQYF
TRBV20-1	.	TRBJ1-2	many	TGCAGTGCTAATAGCCTCTATTTGGACTATGGCTACACCTTC	CSANSLYLDYGYTF
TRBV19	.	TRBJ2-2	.	TGTGCCAGTAGTATATCCAGCAGCCGATGGAACACCGGGGAGCTGTTTTTT	CASSISSSRWNTGELFF
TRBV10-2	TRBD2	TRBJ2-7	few	TGCGCCAGCCTCGCGCTAGGCGGGAGGTCCTACGAGCAGTACTTC	CASLALGGRSYEQYF
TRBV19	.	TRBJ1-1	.	TGTGCCAGTAGAAGTGTGGGGCTGCACACTGAAGCTTTCTTT	CASRSVGLHTEAFF
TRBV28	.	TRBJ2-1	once	TGTGCCAGCAGCAGAGACAGTCGGAACAATGAGCAGTTCTTC	CASSRDSRNNEQFF
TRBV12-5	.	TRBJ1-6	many	TGTGCTAGTGGTTTGGGGTATTCACCCCTCCACTTT	CASGLGYSPLHF
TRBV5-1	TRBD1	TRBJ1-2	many	TGCGCCAGCAGCCTCCGACAGGGCCCGCGGAGGGACTACACCTTC	CASSLRQGPRRDYTF
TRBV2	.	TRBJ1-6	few	TGTGCCAGCAGTACAGGGTACTGGAATTCACCCCTCCACTTT	CASSTGYWNSPLHF
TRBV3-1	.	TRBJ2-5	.	TGTGCCGGCAGCCAAGGTTGGGAGGGGGGCCAAGAGACCCAGTACTTC	CAGSQGWEGGQETQYF
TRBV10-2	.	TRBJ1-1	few	TGCGCCAGCAGTGAGTCTGCCTGGAACCTGGGGGGGGGGACTGAAGCTTTCTTT	CASSESAWNLGGGTEAFF
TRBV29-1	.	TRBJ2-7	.	TGCAGCGTTTTCACCCCGGGGACAAAGAGCTCCTACGAGCAGTACTTC	CSVFTPGTKSSYEQYF
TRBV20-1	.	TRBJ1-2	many	TGCAGTCGACCCTTGAATGGTGGCTACACCTTC	CSRPLNGGYTF
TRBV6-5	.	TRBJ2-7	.	TGTGCCAGCAGTTACTCGAACCAGGGGCCTCCGAACCCAACCTACGAGCAGTACTTC	CASSYSNQGPPNPTYEQYF
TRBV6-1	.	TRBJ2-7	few	TGTGCCAGCACCCTCGGGAGACCCTACGAGCAGTACTTC	CASTLGRPYEQYF
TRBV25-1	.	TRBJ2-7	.	TGTGCCAGCGCCCGGGGGACGGACTACGAGCAGTACTTC	CASARGTDYEQYF
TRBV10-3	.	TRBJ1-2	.	TGTGCCATCAGTGAGGATGGCAGCTATGGCTACACCTTC	CAISEDGSYGYTF
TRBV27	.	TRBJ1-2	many	TGTGCCAGCAGTTTTATTCAATCCGGCTATGGCTACACCTTC	CASSFIQSGYGYTF
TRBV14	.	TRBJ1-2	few	TGTGCCAGCAGCCAAGGCGGGGTCCTCTATGGCTACACCTTC	CASSQGGVLYGYTF
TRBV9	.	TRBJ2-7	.	TGTGCCAGCACCCCAGGGGCAGGGCTTGGTCTTGGGTTCGGCGAGCAGTACTTC	CASTPGAGLGLGFGEQYF
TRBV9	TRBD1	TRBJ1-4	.	TGTGCCAGCAGCTTCGGACAGGGGGGTCCTAATGAAAAACTGTTTTTT	CASSFGQGGPNEKLFF
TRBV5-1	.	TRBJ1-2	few	TGCGCCAGCAGCTTGCGTCAGGGAAGCGCATCCCTCTATGGCTACACCTTC	CASSLRQGSASLYGYTF
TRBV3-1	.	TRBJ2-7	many	TGTGCCAGCAGCCAAGGTCCAACCTTGGGAGAGCAGTACTTC	CASSQGPTLGEQYF
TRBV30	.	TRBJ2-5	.	TGTGCCTGGAGTGAAGGGGGGAGGGAGACCCAGTACTTC	CAWSEGGRETQYF
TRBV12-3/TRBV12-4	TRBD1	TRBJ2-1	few	TGTGCCAGCAGTTTAGTTACGGGACAGTACTACAATGAGCAGTTCTTC	CASSLVTGQYYNEQFF
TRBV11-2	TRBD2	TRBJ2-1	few	TGTGCCAGCAGCTTAGGAGGGGAGGGCAGGAATGAGCAGTTCTTC	CASSLGGEGRNEQFF
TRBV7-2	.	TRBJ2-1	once	TGTGCCAGCAGCGTAGGGAGACTAGAGGTTGAGCAGTTCTTC	CASSVGRLEVEQFF
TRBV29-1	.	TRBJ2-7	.	TGCAGCGTTGTCGGGGGTATCCCCCCCTACGAGCAGTACTTC	CSVVGGIPPYEQYF
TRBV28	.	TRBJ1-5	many	TGTGCCAGCATATCAGGGGCGGAGGATCAGCCCCAGCATTTT	CASISGAEDQPQHF
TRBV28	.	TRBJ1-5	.	TGTGCCAGCAGCTTCTTTCCCGGGGGGCATCAGCCCCAGCATTTT	CASSFFPGGHQPQHF
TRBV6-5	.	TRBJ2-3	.	TGTGCCAGCAGTTACTCGAAGGGGGAGGGCAACCTCGACCTCACAGATACGCAGTATTTT	CASSYSKGEGNLDLTDTQYF
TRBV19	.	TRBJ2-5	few	TGTGCCAGTAGTATCCGAGGGCTGGGGGAGACCCAGTACTTC	CASSIRGLGETQYF
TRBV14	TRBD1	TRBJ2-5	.	TGTGCCAGCAGCCTTCGGACAGGGGGCGCGTTTATGGAGACCCAGTACTTC	CASSLRTGGAFMETQYF
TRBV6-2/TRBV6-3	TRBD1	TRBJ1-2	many	TGTGCCAGCAGTTCTGACAGGGGGGGCTATGGCTACACCTTC	CASSSDRGGYGYTF
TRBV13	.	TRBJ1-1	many	TGTGCCAGCAGCCTAACTTTCCAGGGAGGGATGAGAGAAGCTTTCTTT	CASSLTFQGGMREAFF
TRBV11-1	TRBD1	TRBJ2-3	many	TGTGCCAGCAGCCCCGGGACAGGGGCCACAGATACGCAGTATTTT	CASSPGTGATDTQYF
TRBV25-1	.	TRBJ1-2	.	TGTGCCAGCAGTGAATTCATGGTGGGAGGCTACACCTTC	CASSEFMVGGYTF
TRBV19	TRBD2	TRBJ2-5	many	TGTGCCAGTGGGAGCGGGAGCTACCTAGAGACCCAGTACTTC	CASGSGSYLETQYF